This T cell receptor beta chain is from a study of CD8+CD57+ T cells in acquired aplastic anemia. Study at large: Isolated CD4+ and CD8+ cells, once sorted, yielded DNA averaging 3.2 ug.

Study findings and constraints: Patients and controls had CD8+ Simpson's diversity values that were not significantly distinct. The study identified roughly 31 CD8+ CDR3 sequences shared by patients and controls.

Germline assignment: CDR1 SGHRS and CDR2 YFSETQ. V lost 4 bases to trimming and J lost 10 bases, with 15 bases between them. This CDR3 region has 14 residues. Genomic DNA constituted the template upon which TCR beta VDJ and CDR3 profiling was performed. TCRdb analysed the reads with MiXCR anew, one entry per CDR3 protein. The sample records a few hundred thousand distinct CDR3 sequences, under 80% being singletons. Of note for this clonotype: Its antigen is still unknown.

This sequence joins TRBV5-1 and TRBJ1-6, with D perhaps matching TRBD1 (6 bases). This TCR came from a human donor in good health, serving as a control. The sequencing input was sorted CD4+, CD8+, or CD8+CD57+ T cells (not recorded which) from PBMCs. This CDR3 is CASSGGGRDSPLHF. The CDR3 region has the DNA TGCGCCAGCAGCGGGGGCGGAAGGGACTCACCCCTCCACTTT.